Sequencing of this T cell receptor beta chain was carried out in a study of T cell repertoires in cytomegalovirus infection. The CDR3 length is 13 residues. Deletions cut 9 bases from V and 2 bases from J, with 13 bases between. Germline loops: CDR1 LNHNV, CDR2 YYDKDF (reference sequence). This clonotype was counted between two and nine times. TCRdb used MiXCR to reprocess the reads, holding one entry per CDR3 protein. Of more than 500,000 distinct CDR3 sequences listed, 15% to 20% are singletons. The sequenced material came from CD8+ T cells from PBMCs. The chain employs TRBV15 and TRBJ2-5; D gene uncertain. The receptor was derived from a human donor in good health (CMV status not recorded). Some clones in this sample may be carry-over from other donors' samples. This CDR3 is CATGIWGQETQYF. The CDR3 nucleotides read TGTGCCACTGGGATTTGGGGACAAGAGACCCAGTACTTC.